This is a list of T cell receptor beta chains from one sample in a study of metastatic and nonmetastatic thyroid tumors. TCRdb re-clonotyped the PCR reads via MiXCR. The table includes about 39,000 clones, roughly a fifth detected once. The sequencing input was blood. All receptors come from a female donor with papillary thyroid cancer or a benign thyroid nodule (not recorded which). Some clones in this sample may be carry-over from other donors' samples. CDR3s include the opening cysteine and the closing phenylalanine or tryptophan. D genes are given only for firm matches. Size tells how often a clone was seen (once, few, many) or the class of an expanded clone, and some rows leave it out.

TRBJ2-1 | TRBV7-3 | NA | TRBD2 | CASSLSGRSNDQFF | TGTGCCAGCAGCTTGAGCGGGAGGTCCAATGATCAGTTCTTC
TRBJ2-1 | TRBV6-1 | NA | TRBD2 | CASKGAGGTMNEQFF | TGTGCCAGCAAGGGAGCGGGAGGGACAATGAATGAGCAGTTCTTC
TRBJ2-3 | TRBV20-1 | many | TRBD1 | CSATRDTGGWADTQYF | TGCAGTGCTACTAGGGACACAGGGGGTTGGGCAGATACGCAGTATTTT
TRBJ1-1 | TRBV30 | NA | TRBD1 | CAWSVQIRDRGRWTEAFF | TGTGCCTGGAGTGTACAGATCCGGGACAGGGGGCGCTGGACTGAAGCTTTCTTT
TRBJ2-2 | TRBV6-2/TRBV6-3 | many | NA | CASSSDFYTGELFF | TGTGCCAGCAGTTCGGACTTTTACACCGGGGAGCTGTTTTTT
TRBJ2-7 | TRBV12-5 | few | NA | CASSPGLLVVEQYF | TGTGCTAGTTCTCCGGGCCTCCTGGTCGTCGAGCAGTACTTC
TRBJ2-6 | TRBV6-1 | medium-sized | TRBD1 | CASTGGGGANVLTF | TGTGCCAGCACAGGGGGCGGTGGGGCCAACGTCCTGACTTTC
TRBJ1-2 | TRBV7-2 | NA | NA | CASSSYRITNYGYTF | TGTGCCAGCAGCAGTTACAGGATAACTAACTATGGCTACACCTTC
TRBJ2-7 | TRBV7-2 | many | NA | CASSFEPGPYQQYF | TGTGCCAGCAGCTTCGAGCCCGGGCCGTACCAGCAGTACTTC
TRBJ2-3 | TRBV20-1 | many | NA | CSAETGPATQYF | TGCAGTGCTGAAACAGGGCCGGCTACGCAGTATTTT
TRBJ2-1 | TRBV9 | many | TRBD1 | CASSVGQGLNEQFF | TGTGCCAGCAGCGTAGGACAGGGGTTGAATGAGCAGTTCTTC
TRBJ2-3 | TRBV12-3/TRBV12-4 | medium-sized | NA | CASSRQVSDTQYF | TGTGCCAGCAGTCGACAGGTATCAGATACGCAGTATTTT
TRBJ2-7 | TRBV16 | NA | NA | CASSQSFVRSLVEHYF | TGTGCCAGCAGTCAATCCTTCGTCAGGAGTCTGGTTGAGCATTACTTC
TRBJ1-3 | TRBV9 | many | NA | CASSQGGTGNTIYF | TGTGCCAGCAGCCAAGGGGGTACTGGAAACACCATATATTTT
TRBJ1-4 | TRBV20-1 | many | NA | CSAKRGEKLFF | TGCAGTGCTAAAAGGGGCGAAAAACTGTTTTTT
TRBJ1-1 | TRBV18 | many | NA | CASSPDPGAEAFF | TGTGCCAGCTCACCCGACCCGGGGGCTGAAGCTTTCTTT
TRBJ2-5 | TRBV6-1 | medium-sized | TRBD2 | CASSFLGGSQETQYF | TGTGCCAGTTCCTTCTTAGGCGGGAGTCAAGAGACCCAGTACTTC
TRBJ2-3 | TRBV5-1 | many | NA | CASSLSSTDTQYF | TGCGCCAGCAGCTTATCTAGCACAGATACGCAGTATTTT
TRBJ2-7 | TRBV7-2 | many | NA | CASSLVSAGAGYEQYF | TGTGCCAGCAGCTTAGTTTCAGCCGGGGCGGGATACGAGCAGTACTTC
TRBJ1-1 | TRBV27 | many | NA | CASSLIGEPNTEAFF | TGTGCCAGCAGTTTAATTGGAGAGCCGAACACTGAAGCTTTCTTT
TRBJ1-1 | TRBV4-2 | NA | NA | CASSQDTPTEAFF | TGTGCCAGCAGCCAAGATACACCTACTGAAGCTTTCTTT
TRBJ2-3 | TRBV6-1 | many | TRBD1 | CASSGTGDTDTQYF | TGTGCCAGCAGTGGGACAGGGGACACAGATACGCAGTATTTT
TRBJ2-7 | TRBV7-2 | many | NA | CASSLQVTYEQYF | TGTGCCAGCAGCTTACAGGTTACCTACGAGCAGTACTTC
TRBJ1-2 | TRBV7-9 | NA | NA | CASSGHGTWDYGYTF | TGTGCCAGCAGCGGGCACGGGACATGGGACTATGGCTACACCTTC
TRBJ2-7 | TRBV6-2/TRBV6-3 | medium-sized | TRBD1 | CASSQPGQGTYEQYF | TGTGCCAGCAGTCAACCGGGACAGGGGACCTACGAGCAGTACTTC
TRBJ2-7 | TRBV28 | few | NA | CASILGQAPYEQYF | TGTGCCAGCATCTTAGGCCAGGCACCATACGAGCAGTACTTC
TRBJ1-1 | TRBV25-1 | many | TRBD1 | CASRQTGGTEAFF | TGTGCCAGCAGACAAACAGGGGGTACTGAAGCTTTCTTT
TRBJ2-3 | TRBV28 | many | TRBD2 | CASSSSGLAGVNTQYF | TGTGCCAGCAGTTCCTCGGGACTAGCGGGAGTTAATACGCAGTATTTT
TRBJ2-1 | TRBV25-1 | NA | NA | CASTNGGRPPFF | TGTGCCAGCACCAACGGGGGCAGGCCTCCGTTCTTC
TRBJ1-1 | TRBV20-1 | many | NA | CSAGTQGPTEAFF | TGCAGTGCGGGGACCCAGGGGCCCACTGAAGCTTTCTTT
TRBJ1-2 | TRBV7-2 | many | NA | CASSPYTTGGYTF | TGTGCCAGCAGCCCCTACACGACAGGCGGCTACACCTTC
TRBJ2-7 | TRBV20-1 | NA | NA | CSARDPDRTYEQYF | TGCAGTGCTAGAGATCCGGACAGAACCTACGAGCAGTACTTC
TRBJ2-5 | TRBV6-1 | once | NA | CASSVEETGVRTQYF | TGTGCCAGCAGTGTAGAAGAGACGGGTGTGCGAACCCAGTACTTC
TRBJ2-7 | TRBV20-1 | NA | NA | CSARDRGRNYEQYF | TGCAGTGCTAGAGATAGGGGCAGGAACTACGAGCAGTACTTC
TRBJ2-6 | TRBV28 | many | NA | CASSLNGANVLTF | TGTGCCAGCAGTTTAAATGGGGCCAACGTCCTGACTTTC